This T cell receptor (beta chain) stems from a study of identical twins. TCRdb itself ran the 5' RACE reads through MiXCR, one entry per CDR3 protein. The profile shows roughly 490,000 distinct CDR3 sequences, around 15% of them singletons. The CDR3 covers 14 residues. The J segment lost 1 base and the V segment lost 4 bases, leaving 6 bases of the junction unmatched. Germline assignment: CDR1 SQVTM and CDR2 ANQGSEA. The sample was also linked to a second study, of yellow fever vaccine responses in identical twins.

Material: CD4+ T cells sorted from blood. This chain connects TRBV29-1 to TRBJ2-7; 8 bases map to TRBD2. This clonotype was obtained from a woman aged 18-35 years in good health. The CDR3 loop is CSVAAGVTSYEQYF. CDR3 nucleotides: TGCAGCGTTGCAGCGGGGGTTACGTCCTACGAGCAGTACTTC.